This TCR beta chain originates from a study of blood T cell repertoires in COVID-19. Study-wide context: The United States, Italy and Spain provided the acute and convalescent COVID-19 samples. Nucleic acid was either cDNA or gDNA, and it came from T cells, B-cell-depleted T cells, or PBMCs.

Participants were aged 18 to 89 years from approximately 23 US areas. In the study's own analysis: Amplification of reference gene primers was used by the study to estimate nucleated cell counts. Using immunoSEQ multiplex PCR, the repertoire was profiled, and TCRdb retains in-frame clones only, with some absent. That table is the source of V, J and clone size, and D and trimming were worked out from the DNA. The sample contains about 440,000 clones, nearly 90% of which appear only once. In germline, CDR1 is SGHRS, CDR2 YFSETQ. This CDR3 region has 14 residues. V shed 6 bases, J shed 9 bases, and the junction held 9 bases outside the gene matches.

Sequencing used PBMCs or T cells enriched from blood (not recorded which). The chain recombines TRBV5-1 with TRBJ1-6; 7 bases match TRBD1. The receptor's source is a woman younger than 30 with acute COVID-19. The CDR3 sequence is CASMRDSLGSPLHF. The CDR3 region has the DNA TGCGCCAGCATGCGGGACAGTCTTGGTTCACCCCTCCACTTT.